The 15 T cell receptor beta chains presented below share a single source sample, sequenced in a study of blood T cells in healthy people across ages. Sample-barcoded 5' priming and a J-beta primer mix drove a second PCR of roughly 7 to 11 cycles. TCRdb recomputed calls from the 5' RACE reads with MiXCR, one row per CDR3 protein. Counted here are around 1,900,000 distinct CDR3 sequences, about two fifths occurring once; the ten biggest clones make up 20% to 25%. Source material: blood. The origin of the receptors is a human donor in good health.

This clonotype turned up a few times. The V gene is TRBV4-3, the J gene TRBJ2-1; the D gene is possibly TRBD1 (6 bases). The CDR3 totals 16 residues. CDR1 is LGHNA, CDR2 YSLEER, per germline. The ends were cut back, 2 bases at V and 3 bases at J, with 14 bases in the middle. The CDR3 region has the DNA TGCGCCAGCAGCCAAATCAGGGGAAATGGCTACAATGAGCAGTTCTTC. This sequence encodes CASSQIRGNGYNEQFF.

This sequence joins TRBV7-3 and TRBJ2-1, with 9 nucleotides matching TRBD1. The CDR3 runs to 16 residues. The V gene end was trimmed by 1 base and the J gene end by 8 bases; junction bases not matched to a gene: 9. Germline lookup yields CDR1 SGHTA and CDR2 FQGTGA. CDR3 in DNA: TGTGCCAGCAGCTTAAGCCACAGGGGGCTAGGCGATGAGCAGTTCTTC. Its protein is CASSLSHRGLGDEQFF.

The chain joins TRBV29-1 to TRBJ2-2; D may correspond to TRBD1 or TRBD2 (6 bases each). The CDR3 is made up of 13 amino acids. V lost 4 bases, J lost 3 bases, and 9 bases lay in between. Germline V gene data show CDR1 as SQVTM and CDR2 as ANQGSEA. CDR3 coding DNA: TGCAGCGTTGGGGGGGCTTACACCGGGGAGCTGTTTTTT. This gives the protein CSVGGAYTGELFF.

The CDR3 DNA follows: TGCAGTGCCCTTTCACAGTCCCTGGATTTTAACTATGGCTACACCTTC. It yields the protein CSALSQSLDFNYGYTF. The rearrangement links TRBV20-1 to TRBJ1-2; D not resolved. There are 16 residues in the CDR3. Looked up from germline, CDR1 is DFQATT and CDR2 is SNEGSKA (reference sequence). The V gene lost 6 bases and the J gene lost 1 base, with 21 bases spanning the gap.

On this clonotype: An end of the junction does not agree with germline; a read error may underlie this. J is TRBJ1-2 and V is TRBV11-2; D gene unclear. Germline CDR1 and CDR2: SGHAT and FQNNGV. The CDR3 sequence is 14 residues long. CDR3 amino acids: CACSLDLATGGYTF. CDR3 nucleotide sequence: TGTGCCTGCAGCTTAGATCTCGCTACCGGGGGCTACACCTTC.

This chain joins TRBV5-1 and TRBJ2-1; 11 bases align to TRBD2. V lost 5 bases, J lost 2 bases, and 9 bases stayed unmatched. Germline CDR1 is SGHRS and CDR2 is YFSETQ. The CDR3 consists of 17 residues. The CDR3 spells CASRHVAGGMTYNEQFF. The CDR3 DNA reads as TGCGCCAGCAGACATGTAGCGGGGGGGATGACCTACAATGAGCAGTTCTTC.

This clonotype was recorded a few times. This sequence joins TRBV2 and TRBJ2-7; 9 bases are shared with TRBD1. This CDR3 spans 15 amino acids. With V trimmed by 11 bases and J by 1 base, 12 bases remained unmatched. Germline values: CDR1 SNHLY, CDR2 FYNNEI. CDR3 sequence reads: CAGKGDRASSYEQYF. The CDR3 DNA reads TGTGCCGGAAAGGGGGACAGGGCGTCGTCCTACGAGCAGTACTTC.

The sample holds one count of this clonotype. The chain joins TRBV6-5 to TRBJ2-3; D is unclear. The CDR3 spans 16 residues. Per the germline V gene, CDR1 is MNHEY and CDR2 is SVGAGI. V lost 0 bases, J lost 6 bases, and 16 bases lay in between. CDR3 sequence reads: CASSYSIAGLGDTQYF. CDR3 sequence (DNA): TGTGCCAGCAGTTACTCGATAGCTGGGCTTGGGGATACGCAGTATTTT.

A few counts support this clonotype. This chain connects TRBV6-1 to TRBJ1-1; perhaps TRBD1 as D (5 bases). Per germline, CDR1 MNHNS and CDR2 SASEGT. This CDR3 has 15 residues. V lost 3 bases to trimming and J lost 4 bases, with 15 bases between them. This CDR3 is CASSDKAGRSTEAFF. CDR3 bases: TGTGCCAGCAGTGATAAGGCAGGGAGGTCCACTGAAGCTTTCTTT.

This chain uses TRBV5-4 with TRBJ2-3, with D unresolved. Germline V gene lookup returns CDR1 SGHNT and CDR2 YYREEE (reference sequence). The CDR3 runs 15 residues. Trimming cost V 0 bases and J 1 base, with 9 bases left between them. CDR3: CASSLEAQRTDTQYF. CDR3 nucleotides: TGTGCCAGCAGCTTGGAAGCACAGCGCACAGATACGCAGTATTTT.

The chain couples TRBV4-2 to TRBJ2-7; 13 bases map to TRBD2. Germline assignment: CDR1 LGHNA and CDR2 YNFKEQ. The CDR3 runs 16 residues. The trim removed 3 bases at V and 0 bases at J, leaving 2 bases unmatched. This CDR3 reads CASSQTSGGYSYEQYF. CDR3 coding DNA: TGTGCCAGCAGCCAGACTAGCGGGGGGTACTCCTACGAGCAGTACTTC.

The chain joins TRBV15 to TRBJ1-2, with 8 positions matching TRBD1. CDR1 and CDR2 from the germline V gene are LNHNV and YYDKDF (reference sequence). The CDR3 length is 16 residues. The V gene end was trimmed by 5 bases and the J gene end by 3 bases; junction bases not matched to a gene: 11. The CDR3 protein is CATSGTGPSLDYGYTF. The CDR3, as DNA: TGTGCCACCAGCGGGACAGGACCATCATTGGACTATGGCTACACCTTC.

The chain uses TRBV4-1 and TRBJ2-1, with 11 bases aligning to TRBD2. In germline, CDR1 is MGHRA, CDR2 YSYEKL. There are 16 residues in the CDR3. Trimming removed 0 bases from V and 4 bases from J; junction bases left unmatched: 2. The CDR3: CASSQEGLAEYNEQFF. The CDR3 nucleotides are TGCGCCAGCAGCCAAGAGGGACTAGCGGAGTACAATGAGCAGTTCTTC.

The chain has TRBV7-9 and TRBJ2-7; D possibly uses TRBD1 or TRBD2 (5 bases each). Germline lookup yields CDR1 SEHNR and CDR2 FQNEAQ (reference sequence). Trimming removed 5 bases from V and 6 bases from J, with 11 bases in between. CDR3 length equals 12 residues. CDR3 sequence (DNA): TGTGCCAGCAGCGAAGGGACCGGCGAGCAGTACTTC. It translates to CASSEGTGEQYF.

To note about this clonotype: At one of its ends the junction is not consistent with the germline gene, which may arise from a read error. V and J are TRBV7-2 and TRBJ2-5; possible D gene TRBD1, 5 bases. Germline V gene sequence: CDR1 SGHTA, CDR2 FQGNSA. This CDR3 has 14 residues. The CDR3 bases are TGTGTCAGCAGCACAAGGGGTGGGCAAGAGACCCAGTACTTC. It translates to CVSSTRGGQETQYF.